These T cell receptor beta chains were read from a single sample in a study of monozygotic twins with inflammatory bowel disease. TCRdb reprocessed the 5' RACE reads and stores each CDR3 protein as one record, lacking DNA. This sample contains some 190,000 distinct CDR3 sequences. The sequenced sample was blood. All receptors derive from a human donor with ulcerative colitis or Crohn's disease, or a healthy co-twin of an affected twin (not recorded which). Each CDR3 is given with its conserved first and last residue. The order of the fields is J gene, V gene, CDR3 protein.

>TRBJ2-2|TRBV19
CSAGNTGELFF
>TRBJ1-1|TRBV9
CASSVVRSGANTEAFF
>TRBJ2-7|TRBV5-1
CASSSTYEQYF
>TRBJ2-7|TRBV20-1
CSARTGTAPYEQYF
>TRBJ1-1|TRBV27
CASSLMSQGHTEAFF
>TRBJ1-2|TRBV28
CASIYSGGGRGYTF
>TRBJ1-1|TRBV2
CASSKGLPESTEAFF
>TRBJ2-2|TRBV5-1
CASSFSRETGELFF
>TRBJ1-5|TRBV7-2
CASSPFQQGAWQPQHF
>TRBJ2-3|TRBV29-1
CSVAGDGTDTQYF
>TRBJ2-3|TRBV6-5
CASSSPSGTTTDTQYF
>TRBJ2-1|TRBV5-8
CASSLTGTYNEQFF
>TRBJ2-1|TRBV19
CASKGIRAGIYNEQFF
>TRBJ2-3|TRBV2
CASSEGAGVTDTQYF
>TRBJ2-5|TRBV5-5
CASSLYLETQYF
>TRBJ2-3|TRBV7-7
CASSLFVNADTQYF
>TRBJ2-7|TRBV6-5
CASSYTVQGAINEQYF
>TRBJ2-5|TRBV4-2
CASSQESQGLAGETQYF
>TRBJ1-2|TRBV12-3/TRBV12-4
CASSYTGKDYGYTF
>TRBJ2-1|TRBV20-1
CSATFGYNEQFF
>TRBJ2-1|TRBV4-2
CASSQGGYNEQFF
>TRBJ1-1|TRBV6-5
CASRNRANTEAFF
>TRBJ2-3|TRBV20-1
CSARIAGGSTDTQYF
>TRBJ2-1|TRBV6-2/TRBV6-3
CASHPGTSTKQFF
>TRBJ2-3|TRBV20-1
CSAYGLASQLRTDTQYF
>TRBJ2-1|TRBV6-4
CASSDRGGGINEQFF
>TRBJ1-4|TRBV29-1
CSSLKGEKLFF
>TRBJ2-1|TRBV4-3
CASSPGLAGDLYNEQFF
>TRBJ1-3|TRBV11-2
CASSKDRGSTSGNTIYF
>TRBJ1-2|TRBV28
CASTRDSLNYGYTF
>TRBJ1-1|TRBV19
CASSIAQAGTEAFF
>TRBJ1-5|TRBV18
CASSPGTGQNQPQHF